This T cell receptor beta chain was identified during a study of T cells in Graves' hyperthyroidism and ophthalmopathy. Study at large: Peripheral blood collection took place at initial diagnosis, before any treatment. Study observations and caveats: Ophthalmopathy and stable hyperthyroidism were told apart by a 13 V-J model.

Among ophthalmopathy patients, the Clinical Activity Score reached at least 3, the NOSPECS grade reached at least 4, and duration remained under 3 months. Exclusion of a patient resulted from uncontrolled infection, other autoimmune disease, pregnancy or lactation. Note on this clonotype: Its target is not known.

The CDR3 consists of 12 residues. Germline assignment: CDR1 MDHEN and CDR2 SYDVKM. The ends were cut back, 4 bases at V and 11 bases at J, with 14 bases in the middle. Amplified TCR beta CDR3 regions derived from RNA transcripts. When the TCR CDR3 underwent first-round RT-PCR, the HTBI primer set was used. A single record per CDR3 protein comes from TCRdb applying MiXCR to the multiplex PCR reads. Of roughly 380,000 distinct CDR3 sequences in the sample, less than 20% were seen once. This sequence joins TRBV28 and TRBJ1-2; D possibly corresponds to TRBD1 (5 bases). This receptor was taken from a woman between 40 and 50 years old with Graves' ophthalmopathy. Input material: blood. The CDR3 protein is CASSSGLLFYTF. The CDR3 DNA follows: TGTGCCAGCAGTTCGGGACTTCTTTTTTACACCTTC.